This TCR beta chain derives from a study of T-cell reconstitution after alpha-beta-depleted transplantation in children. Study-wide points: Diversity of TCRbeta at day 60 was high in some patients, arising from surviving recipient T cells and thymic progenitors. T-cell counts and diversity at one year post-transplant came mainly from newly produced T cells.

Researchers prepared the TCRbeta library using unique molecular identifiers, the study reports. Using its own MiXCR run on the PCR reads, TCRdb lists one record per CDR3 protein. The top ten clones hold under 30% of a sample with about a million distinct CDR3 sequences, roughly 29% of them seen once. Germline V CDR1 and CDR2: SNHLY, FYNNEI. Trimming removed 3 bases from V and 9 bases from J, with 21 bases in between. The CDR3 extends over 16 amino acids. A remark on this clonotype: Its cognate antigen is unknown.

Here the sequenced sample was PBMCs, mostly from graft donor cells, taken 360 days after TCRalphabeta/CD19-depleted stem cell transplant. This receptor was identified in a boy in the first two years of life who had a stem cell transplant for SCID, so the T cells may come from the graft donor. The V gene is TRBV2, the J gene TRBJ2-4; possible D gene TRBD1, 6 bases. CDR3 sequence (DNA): TGTGCCAGCAGTGAGACCATCCGGGACAAGAAAGGCATTCAGTACTTC. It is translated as CASSETIRDKKGIQYF. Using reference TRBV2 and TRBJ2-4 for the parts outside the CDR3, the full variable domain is EPEVTQTPSHQVTQMGQEVILRCVPISNHLYFYWYRQILGQKVEFLVSFYNNEISEKSEIFDDQFSVERPDGSNFTLKIRSTKLEDSAMYFCASSETIRDKKGIQYFGAGTRLSVL.